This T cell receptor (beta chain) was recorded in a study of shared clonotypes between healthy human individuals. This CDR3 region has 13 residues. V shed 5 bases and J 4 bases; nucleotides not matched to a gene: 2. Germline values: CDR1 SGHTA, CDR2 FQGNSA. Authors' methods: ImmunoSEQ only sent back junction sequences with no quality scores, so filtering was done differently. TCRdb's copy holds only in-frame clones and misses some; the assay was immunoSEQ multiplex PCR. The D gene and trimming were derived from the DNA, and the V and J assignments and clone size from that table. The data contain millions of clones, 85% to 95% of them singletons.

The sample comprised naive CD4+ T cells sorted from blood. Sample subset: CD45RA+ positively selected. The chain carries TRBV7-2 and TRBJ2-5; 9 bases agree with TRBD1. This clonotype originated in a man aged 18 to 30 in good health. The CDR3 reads CASSEQGAETQYF. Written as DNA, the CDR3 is TGTGCCAGCAGCGAACAGGGGGCAGAGACCCAGTACTTC.